The 2 T cell receptor beta chains below come from one sample, sequenced in a study of T cells in Graves' hyperthyroidism and ophthalmopathy. Amplification of TCR beta CDR3 regions was performed using RNA transcripts as template. Researchers ran a first-round RT-PCR on the TCR CDR3 using the HTBI primer set. One entry per CDR3 protein results from TCRdb running MiXCR on the multiplex PCR reads. The repertoire holds 490,000 or so distinct CDR3 sequences, with approximately 23% as singletons. The sequencing input was blood. The source of these receptors is a woman in her seventies with Graves' ophthalmopathy.

This clonotype was picked up many times. One end of the junction fails to match germline, which may point to a read error. The chain carries TRBV5-1 and TRBJ1-1; TRBD1 is a possible D gene (6 bases). The CDR3 totals 13 residues. Looked up from germline, CDR1 is SGHRS and CDR2 is YFSETQ. In DNA, the CDR3 is TGTGCCAGCTCACTCGCAGGGGACACTGAAGCTTTCTTT. It codes for CASSLAGDTEAFF.

V usage is TRBV7-9 and J usage is TRBJ2-7, with D possibly matching TRBD2 (6 bases). There are 14 residues in the CDR3. CDR1 and CDR2 (germline): SEHNR, FQNEAQ (reference sequence). V was trimmed by 5 bases and J by 4 bases, leaving 15 bases between them. The CDR3 loop is CASSPGGFVYEQYF. The CDR3 bases are TGTGCCAGCAGCCCCGGGGGTTTCGTTTACGAGCAGTACTTC.